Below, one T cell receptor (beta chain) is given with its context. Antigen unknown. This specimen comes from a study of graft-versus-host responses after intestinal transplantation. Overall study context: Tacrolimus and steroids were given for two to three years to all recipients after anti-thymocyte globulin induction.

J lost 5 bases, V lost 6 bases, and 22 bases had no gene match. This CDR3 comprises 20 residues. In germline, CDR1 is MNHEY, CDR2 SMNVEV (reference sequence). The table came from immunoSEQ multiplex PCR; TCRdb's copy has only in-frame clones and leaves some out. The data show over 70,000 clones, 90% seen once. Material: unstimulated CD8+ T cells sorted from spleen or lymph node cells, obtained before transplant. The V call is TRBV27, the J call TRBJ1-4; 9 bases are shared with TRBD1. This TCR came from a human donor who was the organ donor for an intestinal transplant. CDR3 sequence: CASRLKPGTGIHKANEKLFF. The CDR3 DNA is TGTGCCAGCAGACTCAAGCCCGGGACAGGGATCCATAAAGCCAATGAAAAACTGTTTTTT.